The 27 T cell receptor beta chains in this list originate from one sample, sequenced in a study of T cells after yellow fever vaccination. TCRdb itself ran the 5' RACE reads through MiXCR, one entry per CDR3 protein. The table lists approximately 510,000 distinct CDR3 sequences, 20% to 25% of them singletons. Sequenced here: PBMCs, sampled roughly 23 days after the first yellow fever vaccination. The receptors here all came from a man between 18 and 29 years old who received the YFV17D yellow fever vaccine.

The chain is built from TRBV6-5 and TRBJ1-4; D possibly corresponds to TRBD1 (6 bases). Germline assignment: CDR1 MNHEY and CDR2 SVGAGI. The CDR3 length is 14 residues. Trimming pared 2 bases from V and 3 bases from J, leaving 7 bases between. The CDR3 spells CASSYGGSNEKLFF. CDR3 bases: TGTGCCAGCAGTTACGGGGGCTCTAATGAAAAACTGTTTTTT.

This chain joins TRBV4-1 and TRBJ2-5, with 10 bases fitting TRBD1. V lost 0 bases, J lost 2 bases, and 3 bases stayed unmatched. This CDR3 contains 16 residues. Germline V gene lookup returns CDR1 MGHRA and CDR2 YSYEKL. CDR3 protein: CASSQEWTGGQETQYF. CDR3 DNA sequence: TGCGCCAGCAGCCAAGAATGGACAGGGGGACAAGAGACCCAGTACTTC.

The chain has TRBV27 and TRBJ1-1; tentatively, D is TRBD1 (5 bases). V was clipped by 6 bases and J by 5 bases, with 10 bases between them. Germline CDR1 reads MNHEY; CDR2 reads SMNVEV (reference sequence). This CDR3 contains 12 residues. The CDR3: CASRTGLTEAFF. As DNA, the CDR3 is TGTGCCAGCAGAACAGGTTTAACTGAAGCTTTCTTT.

In its sample, this clonotype was seen once. This rearrangement joins TRBV6-1 to TRBJ2-7, with TRBD2 identical over 8 bases. With 8 bases clipped from V and 6 bases from J, the junction kept 15 bases outside the gene matches. This CDR3 spans 15 amino acids. The germline CDR1 and CDR2 sequences are MNHNS and SASEGT. CDR3 DNA sequence: TGTGCCAGCTCCCGGGGGGGCAGGGGAATCGGCGAGCAGTACTTC. Its translation is CASSRGGRGIGEQYF.

CDR3 sequence reads: CASRMGPTYNSPLHF. The CDR3, as DNA: TGTGCCAGCAGAATGGGGCCTACATACAATTCACCCCTCCACTTT. The chain combines TRBV5-6 with TRBJ1-6, with a tentative D call TRBD1 (5 bases). V was cut by 5 bases and J by 7 bases, with 16 bases left in between. The germline V gene has CDR1 SGHDT and CDR2 YYEEEE. This CDR3 is 15 amino acids long. Based on the CDR3 plus reference TRBV5-6 and TRBJ1-6, the full variable domain is DAGVTQSPTHLIKTRGQQVTLRCSPKSGHDTVSWYQQALGQGPQFIFQYYEEEERQRGNFPDRFSGHQFPNYSSELNVNALLLGDSALYLCASRMGPTYNSPLHFGNGTRLTVT.

The chain uses TRBV6-5 and TRBJ2-2; no firm D call. Trimming removed 0 bases from V and 3 bases from J, with 5 bases in between. Germline V CDR1 and CDR2: MNHEY, SVGAGI. This CDR3 has 14 residues. The CDR3 region is CASSYSPDTGELFF. The DNA of the CDR3 is TGTGCCAGCAGTTACTCCCCAGACACCGGGGAGCTGTTTTTT.

This clonotype was observed a handful of times. The chain carries TRBV7-9 and TRBJ2-7; 8 bases line up with TRBD2. The germline V gene encodes CDR1 SEHNR and CDR2 FQNEAQ (reference sequence). J lost 4 bases, V lost 5 bases, and 10 bases had no gene match. This CDR3 spans 15 amino acids. CDR3 sequence: CASSPGSSGYYEQYV. In nucleotides, the CDR3 is TGTGCCAGCAGCCCCGGTTCTAGCGGGTATTACGAGCAGTACGTC.

The J gene is TRBJ2-5, the V gene TRBV10-3, with D perhaps matching TRBD2 (6 bases). The CDR3 runs to 13 residues. The germline gives CDR1 ENHRY, CDR2 SYGVKD. V lost 2 bases, J lost 4 bases, and 8 bases lay in between. CDR3 in amino acids: CAISEGEAETQYF. The DNA of the CDR3 is TGTGCCATCAGTGAGGGGGAGGCAGAGACCCAGTACTTC.

The rearrangement joins TRBV10-3 to TRBJ1-2; 8 bases match TRBD1. The CDR3 has 17 residues. Looked up from germline, CDR1 is ENHRY and CDR2 is SYGVKD. V dropped 5 bases and J dropped 3; count of bases not matched to a gene: 14. The CDR3, as DNA: TGTGCCATCAGTTCTGGGACAGGACCGATTTCCTACTATGGCTACACCTTC. Protein sequence: CAISSGTGPISYYGYTF.

The rearrangement uses TRBV6-2 or TRBV6-3 and TRBJ2-5; D is uncertain. The CDR3 is made up of 12 amino acids. CDR1 is MNHEY and CDR2 is SVGEGT in the germline V gene. The V end lost 2 bases, the J end lost 5 bases, and 6 bases lay between the germline ends. The CDR3 is CASSYETETQYF. The CDR3 nucleotides are TGTGCCAGCAGTTACGAGACGGAGACCCAGTACTTC.

This clonotype was picked up a small number of times. The chain joins TRBV18 to TRBJ1-1, with D uncertain. Trimming took off 6 bases at V and 0 bases at J, with 14 bases between the two ends. From germline, CDR1 is KGHSH and CDR2 LQKENI. This CDR3 spans 15 amino acids. CDR3 region: CASSPFDYLNTEAFF. The CDR3 DNA sequence: TGTGCCAGCTCCCCATTCGACTACTTGAACACTGAAGCTTTCTTT. Complete variable domain (other parts from reference TRBV18 and TRBJ1-1): NAGVMQNPRHLVRRRGQEARLRCSPMKGHSHVYWYRQLPEEGLKFMVYLQKENIIDESGMPKERFSAEFPKEGPSILRIQQVVRGDSAAYFCASSPFDYLNTEAFFGQGTRLTVV.

The sample holds a few counts of this clonotype. The rearrangement links TRBV29-1 to TRBJ2-5; no reliable D call. Trimming took off 2 bases at V and 0 bases at J, with 10 bases between the two ends. This CDR3 is 14 amino acids long. CDR1 and CDR2 from the germline V gene are SQVTM and ANQGSEA. The CDR3 coding sequence is TGCAGCGTTGAATGGGCTACGGACCAAGAGACCCAGTACTTC. Residues: CSVEWATDQETQYF.

In its sample, this clonotype was seen a few times. J is TRBJ2-3 and V is TRBV11-1; 8 bases match TRBD2. After removal of 4 bases from V and 2 bases from J, the junction contained 14 bases not matched to a gene. Germline CDR1 and CDR2: SGHAT and FQDESV (reference sequence). This CDR3 is built from 18 residues. The CDR3 loop reads CASSSNYRAAGVTDTQYF. For the CDR3, the DNA is TGTGCCAGCAGCTCAAACTATAGAGCAGCGGGGGTCACAGATACGCAGTATTTT.

This clonotype was seen more than once but under ten times. The V and J genes are TRBV5-5 and TRBJ2-7; the D gene is possibly TRBD2 (6 bases). Trimming removed 3 bases at V and 0 bases at J, with 10 bases between. Germline values: CDR1 SGHKS, CDR2 YYEKEE (reference sequence). The CDR3 totals 14 residues. Here the CDR3 reads CASSSGVNSYEQYF. In DNA, the CDR3 is TGTGCCAGCAGCTCGGGGGTCAACTCCTACGAGCAGTACTTC.

This clonotype has ten or more counts. The genes are TRBV25-1 and TRBJ2-7; possibly TRBD1 for D (5 bases). Per the germline V gene, CDR1 is MGHDK and CDR2 is SYGVNS. V lost 3 bases and J lost 5, with 11 bases in between. The length of the CDR3 is 13 residues. In nucleotides, the CDR3 is TGTGCCAGCAGTGACAGGGAACGGGACGAGCAGTACTTC. This encodes CASSDRERDEQYF.

The chain is built from TRBV5-5 and TRBJ2-7, with TRBD2 identical over 7 bases. J lost 6 bases, V lost 0 bases, and 3 bases had no gene match. This CDR3 has 13 amino acids. Germline CDR1 SGHKS, CDR2 YYEKEE (reference sequence). The CDR3 here is CASSLGWGGEQYV. The CDR3 nucleotides are TGTGCCAGCAGCTTGGGGTGGGGGGGCGAGCAGTACGTC.

J is TRBJ2-2 and V is TRBV4-1, with TRBD2 matching 13 bases. This CDR3 region has 17 residues. V dropped 4 bases and J dropped 5; count of bases not matched to a gene: 7. The germline V gene has CDR1 MGHRA and CDR2 YSYEKL. CDR3 bases: TGCGCCAGCAGCCCAAAAACTAGCGGGGGGGCTACCGGGGAGCTGTTTTTT. Translated: CASSPKTSGGATGELFF.

The J gene is TRBJ2-3, the V gene TRBV25-1; D remains unclear. Trimming took 3 bases from V and 3 from J, leaving 13 bases between them. Germline values: CDR1 MGHDK, CDR2 SYGVNS. This CDR3 is 15 amino acids long. The CDR3 bases are TGTGCCAGCAGTGACTATCAGGTTTCGACAGATACGCAGTATTTT. This sequence encodes CASSDYQVSTDTQYF.

This clonotype turned up a few times. The chain is built from TRBV11-2 and TRBJ2-6, with 11 bases identical to TRBD1. Per the germline V gene, CDR1 is SGHAT and CDR2 is FQNNGV. Germline trimming cut 2 bases from V and 0 bases from J; bases unmatched to any gene: 12. The CDR3 covers 21 residues. The CDR3 nucleotides are TGTGCCAGCAGCTTATACTCCCTACCCGGGACAGGGGGCTCTGGGGCCAACGTCCTGACTTTC. Encoded protein: CASSLYSLPGTGGSGANVLTF.

The chain joins TRBV24-1 to TRBJ2-7; D gene uncertain. V lost 8 bases and J 4 bases, leaving 8 bases between the germline ends. Germline V gene sequence: CDR1 KGHDR, CDR2 SFDVKD. This CDR3 is 11 amino acids long. CDR3 protein: CATIMAYEQYF. The DNA of the CDR3 is TGTGCCACCATAATGGCTTACGAGCAGTACTTC.

This clonotype was counted ten times or more. The chain links TRBV6-5 to TRBJ1-4; 7 bases line up with TRBD1. Germline CDR1 is MNHEY and CDR2 is SVGAGI. V was clipped by 5 bases and J by 0 bases; unmatched bases: 9. The CDR3 sequence is 17 residues long. The CDR3 coding sequence is TGTGCCAGCAGTCTCGCCGGGACAGACGCAACTAATGAAAAACTGTTTTTT. Translated: CASSLAGTDATNEKLFF.

This chain links TRBV6-5 with TRBJ1-2, with D hard to call. Trimming stripped 1 base from V and 8 bases from J, with 17 bases between. Germline CDR1 and CDR2: MNHEY and SVGAGI. This CDR3 comprises 15 residues. The CDR3 bases are TGTGCCAGCAGTTACTGGAAGAGCTCGAGGGAGGGCTACACCTTC. Protein sequence: CASSYWKSSREGYTF.

This clonotype was seen more than once but under ten times. CDR3 bases: TGCAGCGTTGAATCGGGACAGGGCTATGGCTACACCTTC. Amino acid sequence: CSVESGQGYGYTF. V is TRBV29-1 and J is TRBJ1-2; 9 bases agree with TRBD1. This CDR3 contains 13 residues. The ends lost 2 bases at V and 4 bases at J; junction bases unmatched: 2. Germline lookup yields CDR1 SQVTM and CDR2 ANQGSEA.

The chain couples TRBV4-2 to TRBJ1-3; no clear D. Germline V lookup: CDR1 LGHNA, CDR2 YNFKEQ. The V end lost 0 bases, the J end lost 5 bases, and 5 bases lay between the germline ends. This CDR3 has 13 residues. CDR3 coding DNA: TGTGCCAGCAGCCAAGATGAGAGAAACACCATATATTTT. Protein: CASSQDERNTIYF.

The rearrangement joins TRBV5-5 to TRBJ1-1, with D tentatively TRBD1 (6 bases). This CDR3 has 16 amino acids. The germline V gene encodes CDR1 SGHKS and CDR2 YYEKEE (reference sequence). Between the trimmed V and J ends, which lost 6 bases and 0 bases, there was a span of 18 bases. CDR3 amino acids: CASTDFGGAMNTEAFF. The CDR3 DNA reads TGTGCCAGCACCGACTTTGGGGGGGCGATGAACACTGAAGCTTTCTTT.

This clonotype has more than one count but fewer than ten. The chain combines TRBV6-2 or TRBV6-3 with TRBJ2-2; 8 nucleotides line up with TRBD2. Trimming removed 11 bases from V and 2 bases from J; junction bases left unmatched: 10. The CDR3 loop spans 15 amino acids. CDR1 and CDR2 from the germline V gene are MNHEY and SVGEGT. CDR3 residues: CASIAGGANTGELFF. DNA for the CDR3: TGTGCCTCCATTGCCGGGGGGGCAAACACCGGGGAGCTGTTTTTT.

The gene calls are TRBV6-2 or TRBV6-3 and TRBJ1-6, with D hard to call. CDR3 length: 12 amino acids. Trimming shortened V by 5 bases and J by 9 bases, and 8 bases separated the two germline ends. Germline V gives CDR1 MNHEY, CDR2 SVGEGT. CDR3 coding DNA: TGTGCCAGCAGTGACCCCGGTTCACCCCTCCACTTT. It encodes CASSDPGSPLHF.